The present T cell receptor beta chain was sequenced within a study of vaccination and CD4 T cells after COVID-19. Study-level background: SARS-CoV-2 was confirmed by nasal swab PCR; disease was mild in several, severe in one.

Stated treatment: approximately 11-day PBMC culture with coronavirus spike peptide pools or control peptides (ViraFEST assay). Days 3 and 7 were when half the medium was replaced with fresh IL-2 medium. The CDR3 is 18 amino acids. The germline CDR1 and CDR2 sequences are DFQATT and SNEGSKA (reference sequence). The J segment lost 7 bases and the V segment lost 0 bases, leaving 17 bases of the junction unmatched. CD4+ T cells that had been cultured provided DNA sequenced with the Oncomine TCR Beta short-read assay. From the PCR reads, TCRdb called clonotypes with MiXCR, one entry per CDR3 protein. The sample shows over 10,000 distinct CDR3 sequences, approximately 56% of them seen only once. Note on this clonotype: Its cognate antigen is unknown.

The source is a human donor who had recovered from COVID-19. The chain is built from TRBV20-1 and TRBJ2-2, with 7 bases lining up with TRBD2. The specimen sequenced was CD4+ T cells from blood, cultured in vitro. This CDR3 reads CSARDPRRGSGMSGELFF. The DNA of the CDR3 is TGCAGTGCTAGAGACCCCAGGCGGGGCAGCGGGATGAGCGGGGAGCTGTTTTTT.